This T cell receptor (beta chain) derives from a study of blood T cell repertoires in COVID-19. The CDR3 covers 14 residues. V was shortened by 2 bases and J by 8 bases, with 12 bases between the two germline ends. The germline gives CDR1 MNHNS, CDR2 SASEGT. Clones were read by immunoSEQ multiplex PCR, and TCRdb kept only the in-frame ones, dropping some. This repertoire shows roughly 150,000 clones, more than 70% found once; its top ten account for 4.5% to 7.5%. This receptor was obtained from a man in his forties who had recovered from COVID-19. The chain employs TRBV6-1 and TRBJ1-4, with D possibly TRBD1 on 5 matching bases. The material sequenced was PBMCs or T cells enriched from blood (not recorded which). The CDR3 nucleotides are TGTGCCAGCAGTGAACGGGGGTCACAGGAAAAACTGTTTTTT. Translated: CASSERGSQEKLFF.